One sample yielded the 8 T cell receptor beta chains listed below, sequenced in a study of blood T cell repertoires in COVID-19. The table came from immunoSEQ multiplex PCR; TCRdb's copy has only in-frame clones and leaves some out. The table has roughly 61,000 clones, around 90% seen once; the top ten hold approximately 2.5%. The sample consisted of peripheral blood. All receptors come from a man aged 55 to 70 with acute or convalescent COVID-19.

The chain combines TRBV28 with TRBJ1-2; D perhaps matches TRBD1 (5 bases). The CDR3 length is 16 residues. The germline CDR1 and CDR2 sequences are MDHEN and SYDVKM. Trimming took 6 bases from V and 3 from J, leaving 20 bases between them. The CDR3 loop reads CASSPPRQLAHYGYTF. CDR3 coding DNA: TGTGCCAGCAGCCCCCCTCGACAGCTCGCACACTATGGCTACACCTTC.

This chain links TRBV11-2 with TRBJ2-7, with 14 bases identical to TRBD2. This CDR3 spans 15 amino acids. V shed 3 bases, J shed 5 bases, and the junction held 3 bases outside the gene matches. Germline lookup yields CDR1 SGHAT and CDR2 FQNNGV. CDR3 sequence: CASSFRGLAGDEQYF. The DNA of the CDR3 is TGTGCCAGCAGCTTCCGGGGACTAGCGGGAGACGAGCAGTACTTC. The full variable domain, completed using reference TRBV11-2 and TRBJ2-7, is EAGVAQSPRYKIIEKRQSVAFWCNPISGHATLYWYQQILGQGPKLLIQFQNNGVVDDSQLPKDRFSAERLKGVDSTLKIQPAKLEDSAVYLCASSFRGLAGDEQYFGPGTRLTVT.

The V gene is TRBV14, the J gene TRBJ1-1; 8 bases line up with TRBD1. The germline V gene has CDR1 SGHDN and CDR2 FVKESK. V was clipped by 4 bases and J by 5 bases; unmatched bases: 3. This CDR3 spans 13 amino acids. CDR3 nucleotides: TGTGCCAGCAGCCCCTACAGGGGGACTGAAGCTTTCTTT. Residues: CASSPYRGTEAFF.

V and J are TRBV15 and TRBJ1-4; no clear D. The ends were cut back, 6 bases at V and 8 bases at J, with 22 bases in the middle. Per germline, CDR1 LNHNV and CDR2 YYDKDF (reference sequence). This CDR3 spans 16 amino acids. CDR3 sequence (DNA): TGTGCCACCAGTCCCGGGTGGTACGAGGGTTTGGAAAAACTGTTTTTT. Residues: CATSPGWYEGLEKLFF. The full variable domain, its missing parts supplied by reference TRBV15 and TRBJ1-4, is DAMVIQNPRYQVTQFGKPVTLSCSQTLNHNVMYWYQQKSSQAPKLLFHYYDKDFNNEADTPDNFQSRRPNTSFCFLDIRSPGLGDTAMYLCATSPGWYEGLEKLFFGSGTQLSVL.

This clone was found a few times. The J gene is TRBJ2-3, the V gene TRBV11-2, with D possibly TRBD2 on 6 matching bases. Germline assignment: CDR1 SGHAT and CDR2 FQNNGV. The CDR3 consists of 16 residues. The V end lost 5 bases, the J end lost 1 base, and 16 bases lay between the germline ends. The CDR3 region has the DNA TGTGCCAGCAGCCAAGACAGAAGCGGGCGCACAGATACGCAGTATTTT. Its translation: CASSQDRSGRTDTQYF.

The chain carries TRBV6-5 and TRBJ1-1; no reliable D call. The CDR3 spans 14 residues. Looked up from germline, CDR1 is MNHEY and CDR2 is SVGAGI. The germline V and J ends were trimmed by 6 bases and 3 bases, with 14 bases remaining between them. For the CDR3, the DNA is TGTGCCAGCAGACAAGACCCGGAGGACACTGAAGCTTTCTTT. Protein: CASRQDPEDTEAFF.

This clone was detected only once. The rearrangement joins TRBV24-1 to TRBJ2-2; 10 bases are shared with TRBD2. CDR1 and CDR2 (germline): KGHDR, SFDVKD. The CDR3 covers 20 residues. After removal of 2 bases from V and 5 bases from J, the junction contained 16 bases not matched to a gene. The CDR3 nucleotides are TGTGCCACCAGTGATTACTACACCGGGACTAGCGATAATTTTACCGGGGAGCTGTTTTTT. Its protein is CATSDYYTGTSDNFTGELFF.

The chain links TRBV27 to TRBJ1-2; the match to TRBD1 covers 7 bases. The V and J ends lost 6 bases and 3 bases, in that order; junction bases with no gene match: 4. CDR1 and CDR2 (germline): MNHEY, SMNVEV (reference sequence). The CDR3 loop spans 13 amino acids. CDR3 DNA sequence: TGTGCCAGCAGCCGTGACAGGGACTATGGCTACACCTTC. Translated, it gives CASSRDRDYGYTF.